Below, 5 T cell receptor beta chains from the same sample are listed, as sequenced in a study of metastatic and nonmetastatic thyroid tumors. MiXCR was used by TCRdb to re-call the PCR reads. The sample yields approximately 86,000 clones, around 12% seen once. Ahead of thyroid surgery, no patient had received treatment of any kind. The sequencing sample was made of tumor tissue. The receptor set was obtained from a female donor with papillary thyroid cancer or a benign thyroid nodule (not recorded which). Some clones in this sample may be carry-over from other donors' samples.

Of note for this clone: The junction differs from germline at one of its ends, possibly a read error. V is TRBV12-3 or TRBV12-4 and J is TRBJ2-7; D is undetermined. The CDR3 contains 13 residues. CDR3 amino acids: CAGRIRASYEQYF. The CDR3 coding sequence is TGTGCCGGCAGAATTAGGGCGAGTTACGAGCAGTACTTC.

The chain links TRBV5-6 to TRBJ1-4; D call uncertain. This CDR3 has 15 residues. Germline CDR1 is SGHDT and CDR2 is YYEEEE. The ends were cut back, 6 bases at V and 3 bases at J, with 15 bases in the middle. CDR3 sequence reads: CASNYPGKPNEKLFF. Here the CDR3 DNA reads TGTGCCAGCAACTATCCGGGAAAACCTAATGAAAAACTGTTTTTT. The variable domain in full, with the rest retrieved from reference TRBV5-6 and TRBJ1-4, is DAGVTQSPTHLIKTRGQQVTLRCSPKSGHDTVSWYQQALGQGPQFIFQYYEEEERQRGNFPDRFSGHQFPNYSSELNVNALLLGDSALYLCASNYPGKPNEKLFFGSGTQLSVL.

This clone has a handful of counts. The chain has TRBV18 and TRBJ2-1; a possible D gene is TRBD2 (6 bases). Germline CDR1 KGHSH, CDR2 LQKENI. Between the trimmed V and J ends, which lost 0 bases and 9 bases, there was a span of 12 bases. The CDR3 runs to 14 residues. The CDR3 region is CASSPPAMGGEQFF. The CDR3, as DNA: TGTGCCAGCTCACCACCGGCAATGGGGGGTGAGCAGTTCTTC.

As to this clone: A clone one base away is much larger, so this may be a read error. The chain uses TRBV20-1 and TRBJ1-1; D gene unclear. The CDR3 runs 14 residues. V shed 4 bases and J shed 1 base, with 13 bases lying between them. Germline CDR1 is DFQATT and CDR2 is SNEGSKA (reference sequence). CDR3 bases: TGCAGTGCTATAGAACCCGGGCAGAACACTGAAGCTTTCTTT. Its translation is CSAIEPGQNTEAFF.

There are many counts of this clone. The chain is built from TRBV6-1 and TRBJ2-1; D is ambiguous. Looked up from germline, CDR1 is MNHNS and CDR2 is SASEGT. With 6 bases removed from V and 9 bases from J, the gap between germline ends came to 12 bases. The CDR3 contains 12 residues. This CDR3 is CASRGMRIEQFF. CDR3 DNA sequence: TGTGCCAGCAGGGGGATGAGGATTGAGCAGTTCTTC.